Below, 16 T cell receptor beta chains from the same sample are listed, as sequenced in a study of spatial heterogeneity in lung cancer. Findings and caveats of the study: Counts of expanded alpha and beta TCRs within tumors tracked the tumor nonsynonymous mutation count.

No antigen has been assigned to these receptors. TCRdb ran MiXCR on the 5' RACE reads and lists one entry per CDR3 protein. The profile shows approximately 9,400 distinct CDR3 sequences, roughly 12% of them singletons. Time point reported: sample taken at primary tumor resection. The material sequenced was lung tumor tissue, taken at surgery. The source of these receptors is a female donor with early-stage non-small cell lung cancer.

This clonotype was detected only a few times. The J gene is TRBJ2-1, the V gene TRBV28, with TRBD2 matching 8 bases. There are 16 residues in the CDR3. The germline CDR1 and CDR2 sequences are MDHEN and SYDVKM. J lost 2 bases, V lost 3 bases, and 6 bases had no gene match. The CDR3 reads CASSFGAGGPYNEQFF. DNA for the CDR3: TGTGCCAGCAGTTTCGGGGCGGGGGGCCCCTACAATGAGCAGTTCTTC.

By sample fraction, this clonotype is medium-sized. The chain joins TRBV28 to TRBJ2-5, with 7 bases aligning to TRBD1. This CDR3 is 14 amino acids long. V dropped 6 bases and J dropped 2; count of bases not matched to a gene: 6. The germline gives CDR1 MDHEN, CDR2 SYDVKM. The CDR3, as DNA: TGTGCCAGCAGCACCAGACAGGGTCAAGAGACCCAGTACTTC. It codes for CASSTRQGQETQYF.

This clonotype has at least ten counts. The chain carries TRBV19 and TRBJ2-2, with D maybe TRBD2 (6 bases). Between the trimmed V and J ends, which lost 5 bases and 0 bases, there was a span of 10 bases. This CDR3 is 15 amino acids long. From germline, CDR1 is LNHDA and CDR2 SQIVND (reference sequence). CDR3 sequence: CASSSGTSNTGELFF. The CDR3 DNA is TGTGCCAGTAGTTCGGGGACTTCGAACACCGGGGAGCTGTTTTTT.

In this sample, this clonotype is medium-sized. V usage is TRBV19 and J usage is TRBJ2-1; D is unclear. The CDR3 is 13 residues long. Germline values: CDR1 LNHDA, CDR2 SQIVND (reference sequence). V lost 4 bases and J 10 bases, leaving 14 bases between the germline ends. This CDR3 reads CASSSNGPREQFF. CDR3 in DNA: TGTGCCAGTAGTAGCAACGGACCGAGGGAGCAGTTCTTC.

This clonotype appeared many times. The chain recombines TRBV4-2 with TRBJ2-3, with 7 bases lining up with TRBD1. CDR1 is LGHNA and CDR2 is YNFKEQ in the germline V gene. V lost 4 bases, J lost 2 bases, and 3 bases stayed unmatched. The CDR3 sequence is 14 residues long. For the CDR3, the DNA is TGTGCCAGCAGCCCACAGGGGACCACAGATACGCAGTATTTT. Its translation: CASSPQGTTDTQYF.

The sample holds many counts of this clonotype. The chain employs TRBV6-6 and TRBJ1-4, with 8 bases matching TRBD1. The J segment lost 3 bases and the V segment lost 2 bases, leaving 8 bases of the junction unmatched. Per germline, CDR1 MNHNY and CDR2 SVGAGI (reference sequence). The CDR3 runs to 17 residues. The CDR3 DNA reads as TGTGCCAGCAGTTACACCGCGGACAGGGTGGCTAATGAAAAACTGTTTTTT. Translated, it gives CASSYTADRVANEKLFF.

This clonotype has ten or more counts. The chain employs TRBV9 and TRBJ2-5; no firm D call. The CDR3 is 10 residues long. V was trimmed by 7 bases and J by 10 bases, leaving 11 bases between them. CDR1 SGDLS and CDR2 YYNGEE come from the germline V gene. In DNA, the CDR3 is TGTGCCAGCGGGCCAACGAGCCAGTACTTC. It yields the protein CASGPTSQYF.

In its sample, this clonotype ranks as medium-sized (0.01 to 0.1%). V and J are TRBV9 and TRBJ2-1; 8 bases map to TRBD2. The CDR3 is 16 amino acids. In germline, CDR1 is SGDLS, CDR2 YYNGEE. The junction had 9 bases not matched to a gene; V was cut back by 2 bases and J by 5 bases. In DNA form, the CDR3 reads TGTGCCAGCAGCGTCCGTAGAGCGGGAGCCAACAATGAGCAGTTCTTC. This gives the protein CASSVRRAGANNEQFF.

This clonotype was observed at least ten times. This CDR3 is CASSKISNNYGYTF. In DNA, the CDR3 is TGTGCCAGCAGCAAAATATCGAACAACTATGGCTACACCTTC. The chain uses TRBV21-1 and TRBJ1-2. TRBV21-1 is marked as a pseudogene. The CDR3 covers 14 residues.

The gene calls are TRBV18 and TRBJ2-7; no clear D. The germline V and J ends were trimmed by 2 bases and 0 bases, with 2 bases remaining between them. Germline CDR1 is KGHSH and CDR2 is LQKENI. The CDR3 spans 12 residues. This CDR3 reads CASSPSSYEQYF. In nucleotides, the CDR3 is TGTGCCAGCTCACCAAGCTCCTACGAGCAGTACTTC.

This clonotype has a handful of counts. Here the CDR3 reads CASSRQVSSYEQYF. The CDR3 nucleotides read TGTGCCAGCAGTCGACAGGTGAGCTCCTACGAGCAGTACTTC. The chain uses TRBV5-6 and TRBJ2-7; possibly TRBD1 for D (6 bases). V lost 5 bases and J lost 0, with 12 bases in between. Germline assignment: CDR1 SGHDT and CDR2 YYEEEE. This CDR3 comprises 14 residues.

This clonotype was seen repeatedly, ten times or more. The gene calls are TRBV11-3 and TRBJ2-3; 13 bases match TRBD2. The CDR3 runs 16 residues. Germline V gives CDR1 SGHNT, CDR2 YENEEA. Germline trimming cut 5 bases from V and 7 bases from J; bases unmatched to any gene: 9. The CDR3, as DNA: TGTGCCAGCAGCCCCTCACTAGCGGGAGGGCGAAATACGCAGTATTTT. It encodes CASSPSLAGGRNTQYF.

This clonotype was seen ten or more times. CDR3 DNA: TGTGCCAGCAGCCCGAACACAGGGGGCGCACAGTCCGGCTACACCTTC. Protein: CASSPNTGGAQSGYTF. The chain has TRBV7-9 and TRBJ1-2; 9 nucleotides agree with TRBD1. The CDR3 length is 16 residues. Trimming cost V 5 bases and J 8 bases; bases outside gene matches: 15. CDR1 SEHNR and CDR2 FQNEAQ come from the germline V gene (reference sequence).

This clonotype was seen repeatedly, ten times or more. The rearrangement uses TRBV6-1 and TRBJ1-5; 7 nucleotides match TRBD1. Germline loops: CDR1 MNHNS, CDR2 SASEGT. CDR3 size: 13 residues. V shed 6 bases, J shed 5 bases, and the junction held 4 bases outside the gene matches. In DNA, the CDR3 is TGTGCCAGCAGGACAGGGAGTTATCAGCCCCAGCATTTT. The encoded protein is CASRTGSYQPQHF.

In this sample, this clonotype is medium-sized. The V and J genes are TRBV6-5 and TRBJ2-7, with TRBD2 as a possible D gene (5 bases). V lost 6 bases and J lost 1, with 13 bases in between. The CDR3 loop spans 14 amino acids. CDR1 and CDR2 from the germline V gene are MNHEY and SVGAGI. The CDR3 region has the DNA TGTGCCAGCAGAAAACTAAGGACTTCCTACGAGCAGTACTTC. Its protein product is CASRKLRTSYEQYF.

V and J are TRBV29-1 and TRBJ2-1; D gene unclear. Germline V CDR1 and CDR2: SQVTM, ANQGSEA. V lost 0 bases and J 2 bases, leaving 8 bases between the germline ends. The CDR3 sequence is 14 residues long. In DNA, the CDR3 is TGCAGCGTTGAAGATCTCCTAGCCTACAATGAGCAGTTCTTC. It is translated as CSVEDLLAYNEQFF.